These 8 T cell receptor beta chains came from one sample sequenced in a study of tumor-infiltrating lymphocytes in primary liver carcinoma. TCR beta cDNA was reverse-transcribed from roughly 0.45 ug of total RNA. The reaction used a constant-region primer and ProtoScript II reverse transcriptase. Libraries covering TCR beta were generated through three nested multiplex PCR rounds (using a slightly modified ARM-PCR). Primers for the first two PCR rounds were TRBV1-TRBV30 forward primers and a C-beta reverse primer (approximately 10 cycles per round). TCRdb used MiXCR to reprocess the multiplex PCR reads, holding one entry per CDR3 protein. In the table there are approximately 99,000 distinct CDR3 sequences, approximately 68% of which are singletons. Each 20-30 mg portion of unsorted bulk tissue served as the source for co-extraction of RNA and DNA. The sequencing sample was made of liver tumor tissue from sampling region 5. Stated subset: tumor region T5, tumor centre. These receptor sequences come from an older woman with primary liver carcinoma and hepatitis B virus infection.

Concerning this clonotype: Sequence at one end of the junction differs from germline and may be a read error. As DNA, the CDR3 is TGCAGCGTCCACCCGGCTAGCGGAACGTCCAGAAAGAGTGCGCAGTTATTC. The encoded protein is CSVHPASGTSRKSAQLF. The rearrangement joins TRBV29-1 to TRBJ2-1, with 7 nucleotides matching TRBD2. Germline assignment: CDR1 SQVTM and CDR2 ANQGSEA. The CDR3 spans 17 residues.

With respect to this clonotype: It may be a read error: a sequence one base away is much more abundant. The chain is built from TRBV14 and TRBJ2-5; D unclear. Per the germline V gene, CDR1 is SGHDN and CDR2 is FVKESK. This CDR3 has 13 residues. The CDR3 DNA sequence: TGTGCCAGGAGCCCCGGGCATGGAGAGACCCAGTACTTC. Amino acids: CARSPGHGETQYF.

This clonotype came up a few times. A much larger clone differs from this one at a single base, so this may be a read error. The rearrangement links TRBV10-3 to TRBJ1-2; D is possibly TRBD1 (6 bases). Germline CDR1 and CDR2: ENHRY and SYGVKD. This CDR3 spans 12 amino acids. The CDR3 reads CTIRQGNYGYTF. The DNA for the CDR3 is TGTACCATCAGGCAGGGGAACTATGGCTACACCTTC.

The V gene is TRBV29-1, the J gene TRBJ2-7, with D maybe TRBD1 (6 bases). CDR3 length: 13 residues. Germline CDR1 and CDR2: SQVTM and ANQGSEA. DNA for the CDR3: TGCAACGCCTGGGACAAAGGGCGCTCCGAGCAGTACTTC. It yields the protein CNAWDKGRSEQYF.

Ten or more counts support this clonotype. V usage is TRBV4-1 and J usage is TRBJ2-7; 9 positions match TRBD2. V trimming: 3 bases; J trimming: 2 bases; junction bases outside the gene matches: 5. This CDR3 comprises 15 residues. CDR1 MGHRA and CDR2 YSYEKL come from the germline V gene. CDR3: CASSQTSGTAYEQYF. As DNA, the CDR3 is TGCGCCAGCAGCCAGACTAGCGGAACCGCCTACGAGCAGTACTTC.

The gene calls are TRBV7-3 and TRBJ2-1, with 9 bases that match TRBD2. The CDR3 has 14 amino acids. V lost 5 bases to trimming and J lost 5 bases; unmatched junction nucleotides: 4. Germline lookup yields CDR1 SGHTA and CDR2 FQGTGA. Written as DNA, the CDR3 is TGTGCCAGCAGCGCTCCTAGCGGGAACAATGAGCAGTTCTTC. It is translated as CASSAPSGNNEQFF.

Ten or more counts support this clonotype. The rearrangement links TRBV12-3 or TRBV12-4 to TRBJ2-7; D is undetermined. Trimming stripped 1 base from V and 6 bases from J, with 4 bases between. There are 11 residues in the CDR3. The CDR3 DNA is TGTGCCAGCAGTTTAGTCGGCGAGCAGTACTTC. This encodes CASSLVGEQYF.

This clonotype is labeled as medium-sized (0.01 to 0.1%). The gene calls are TRBV29-1 and TRBJ1-2; TRBD1 matches 7 bases. Germline V gives CDR1 SQVTM, CDR2 ANQGSEA. CDR3 length: 15 residues. With 7 bases clipped from V and 2 bases from J, the junction kept 13 bases outside the gene matches. CDR3 residues: CSAWDSGQPNYGYTF. The CDR3 coding sequence is TGCAGCGCGTGGGACTCGGGACAGCCAAACTATGGCTACACCTTC. Looking up the rest from reference TRBV29-1 and TRBJ1-2 gives the full variable domain: SAVISQKPSRDICQRGTSLTIQCQVDSQVTMMFWYRQQPGQSLTLIATANQGSEATYESGFVIDKFPISRPNLTFSTLTVSNMSPEDSSIYLCSAWDSGQPNYGYTFGSGTRLTVV.